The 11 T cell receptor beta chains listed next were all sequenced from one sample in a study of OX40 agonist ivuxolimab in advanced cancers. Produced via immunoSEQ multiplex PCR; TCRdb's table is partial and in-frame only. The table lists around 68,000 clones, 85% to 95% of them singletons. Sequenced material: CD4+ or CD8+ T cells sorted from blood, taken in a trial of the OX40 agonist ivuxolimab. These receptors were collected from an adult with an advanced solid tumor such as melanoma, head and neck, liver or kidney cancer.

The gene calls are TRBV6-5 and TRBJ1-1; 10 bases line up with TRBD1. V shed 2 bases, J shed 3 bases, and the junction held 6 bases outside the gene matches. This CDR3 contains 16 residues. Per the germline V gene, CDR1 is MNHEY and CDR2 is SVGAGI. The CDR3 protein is CASSYLATGGHTEAFF. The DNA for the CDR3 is TGTGCCAGCAGTTACCTCGCGACAGGGGGCCACACTGAAGCTTTCTTT.

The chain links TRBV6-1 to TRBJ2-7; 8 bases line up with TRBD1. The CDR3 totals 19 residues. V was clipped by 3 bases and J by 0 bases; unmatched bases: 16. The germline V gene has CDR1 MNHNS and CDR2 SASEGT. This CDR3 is CASSEYLGQGGIGSYEQYF. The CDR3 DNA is TGTGCCAGCAGTGAGTATTTAGGACAGGGAGGCATCGGCTCCTACGAGCAGTACTTC.

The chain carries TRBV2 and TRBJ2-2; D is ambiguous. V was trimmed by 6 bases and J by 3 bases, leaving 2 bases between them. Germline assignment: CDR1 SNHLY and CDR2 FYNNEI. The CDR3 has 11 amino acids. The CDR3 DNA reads TGTGCCAGCAGCTACACCGGGGAGCTGTTTTTT. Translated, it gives CASSYTGELFF. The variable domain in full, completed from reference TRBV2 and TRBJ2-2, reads EPEVTQTPSHQVTQMGQEVILRCVPISNHLYFYWYRQILGQKVEFLVSFYNNEISEKSEIFDDQFSVERPDGSNFTLKIRSTKLEDSAMYFCASSYTGELFFGEGSRLTVL.

The CDR3 loop reads CASSKEWVGDYGYTF. DNA of the CDR3: TGTGCCAGCAGTAAAGAGTGGGTGGGGGACTATGGCTACACCTTC. The chain is built from TRBV5-4 and TRBJ1-2, with D possibly TRBD1 on 5 matching bases. Per the germline V gene, CDR1 is SGHNT and CDR2 is YYREEE (reference sequence). V lost 5 bases to trimming and J lost 3 bases, with 17 bases between them. This CDR3 spans 15 amino acids.

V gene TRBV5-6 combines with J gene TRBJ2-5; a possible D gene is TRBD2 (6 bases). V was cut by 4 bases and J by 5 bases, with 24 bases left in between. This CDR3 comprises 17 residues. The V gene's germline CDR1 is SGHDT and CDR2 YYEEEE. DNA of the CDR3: TGTGCCAGCAGCGCGGGGCGTGGCGGGGCGCCCAAGGAGACCCAGTACTTC. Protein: CASSAGRGGAPKETQYF.

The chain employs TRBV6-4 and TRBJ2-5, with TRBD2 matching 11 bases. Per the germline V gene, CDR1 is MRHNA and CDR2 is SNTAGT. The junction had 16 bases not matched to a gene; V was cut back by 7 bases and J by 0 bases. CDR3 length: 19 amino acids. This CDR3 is CASTEIGGASGRYQETQYF. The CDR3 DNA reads TGTGCCAGCACCGAAATCGGGGGGGCTAGCGGGAGGTACCAAGAGACCCAGTACTTC.

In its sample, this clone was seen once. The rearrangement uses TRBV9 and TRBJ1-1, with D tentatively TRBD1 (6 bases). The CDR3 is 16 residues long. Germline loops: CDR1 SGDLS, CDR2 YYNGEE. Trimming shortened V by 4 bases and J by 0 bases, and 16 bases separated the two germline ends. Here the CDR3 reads CASSPTPGQLNTEAFF. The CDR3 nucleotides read TGTGCCAGCAGCCCTACCCCGGGACAATTGAACACTGAAGCTTTCTTT.

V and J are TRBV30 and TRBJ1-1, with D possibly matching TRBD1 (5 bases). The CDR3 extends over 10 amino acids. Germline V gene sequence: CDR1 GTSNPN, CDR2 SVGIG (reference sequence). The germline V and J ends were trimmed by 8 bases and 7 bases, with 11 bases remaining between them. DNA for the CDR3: TGTGCCGGTTACAGGTTTGAAGCTTTCTTT. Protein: CAGYRFEAFF. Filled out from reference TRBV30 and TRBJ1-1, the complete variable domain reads SQTIHQWPATLVQPVGSPLSLECTVEGTSNPNLYWYRQAAGRGLQLLFYSVGIGQISSEVPQNLSASRPQDRQFILSSKKLLLSDSGFYLCAGYRFEAFFGQGTRLTVV.

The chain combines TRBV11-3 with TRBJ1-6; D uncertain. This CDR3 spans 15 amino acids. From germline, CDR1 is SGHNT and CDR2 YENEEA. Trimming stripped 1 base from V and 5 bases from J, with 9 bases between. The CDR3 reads CASSLVNRDNSPLHF. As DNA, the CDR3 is TGTGCCAGCAGCTTAGTCAACAGAGATAATTCACCCCTCCACTTT.

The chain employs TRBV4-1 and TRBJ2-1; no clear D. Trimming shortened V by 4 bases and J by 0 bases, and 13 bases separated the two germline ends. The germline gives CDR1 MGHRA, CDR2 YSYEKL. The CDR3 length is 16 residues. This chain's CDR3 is CASSRAGDSSYNEQFF. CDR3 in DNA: TGCGCCAGCAGCCGGGCAGGCGATAGCTCCTACAATGAGCAGTTCTTC.

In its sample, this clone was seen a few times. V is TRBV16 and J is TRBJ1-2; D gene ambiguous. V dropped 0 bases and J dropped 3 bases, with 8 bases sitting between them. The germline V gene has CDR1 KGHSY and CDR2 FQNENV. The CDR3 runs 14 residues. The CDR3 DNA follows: TGTGCCAGCAGCCAATCTACCCCAGACTATGGCTACACCTTC. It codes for CASSQSTPDYGYTF. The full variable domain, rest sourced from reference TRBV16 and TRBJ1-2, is GEEVAQTPKHLVRGEGQKAKLYCAPIKGHSYVFWYQQVLKNEFKFLISFQNENVFDETGMPKERFSAKCLPNSPCSLEIQATKLEDSAVYFCASSQSTPDYGYTFGSGTRLTVV.